A single sample gave rise to the 9 T cell receptor beta chains below, sequenced in a study of a mutant IDH1 vaccine in newly diagnosed glioma. These receptors have no identified antigens. Generated by immunoSEQ multiplex PCR, the TCRdb table keeps only in-frame clones and is missing some. Of 35,000 to 45,000 clones listed, roughly 82% were seen once; the top ten hold about 8.1%. The time point is: week 47, end of study. In every dose of vaccine, 300 ug of mutant IDH1 20-mer peptide was given alongside topical imiquimod. Sequencing was performed on PBMCs, taken from a glioma patient whose treatment included an IDH1 peptide vaccine. Receptors were obtained from a middle-aged man with glioma.

This chain links TRBV4-2 with TRBJ1-4; no reliable D call. The CDR3 is made up of 15 amino acids. CDR1 and CDR2 from the germline V gene are LGHNA and YNFKEQ. Between the trimmed V and J ends, which lost 1 base and 5 bases, there was a span of 11 bases. CDR3 residues: CASSQAGGSNEKLFF. The CDR3 DNA reads as TGTGCCAGCAGCCAAGCGGGTGGATCCAATGAAAAACTGTTTTTT.

This clone is a singleton in its sample. In DNA, the CDR3 is TGTGCCAGCAGCTTAGTGAACGGGCCGAACACTGAAGCTTTCTTT. Its protein product is CASSLVNGPNTEAFF. The genes are TRBV7-2 and TRBJ1-1; D unclear. V was trimmed by 1 base and J by 1 base, leaving 10 bases between them. Germline V CDR1 and CDR2: SGHTA, FQGNSA. The CDR3 spans 15 residues.

The J gene is TRBJ1-5, the V gene TRBV2; D not certain. The CDR3 is 14 amino acids. Trimming pared 4 bases from V and 7 bases from J, leaving 14 bases between. Germline lookup yields CDR1 SNHLY and CDR2 FYNNEI. The CDR3 protein is CASSADGVGQPQHF. CDR3 nucleotides: TGTGCCAGCAGTGCGGACGGAGTGGGACAGCCCCAGCATTTT.

This clone was seen more than once but under ten times. The V and J genes are TRBV30 and TRBJ1-1; D not resolved. CDR1 and CDR2 (germline): GTSNPN, SVGIG (reference sequence). The CDR3 is 13 residues long. V was shortened by 1 base and J by 4 bases, with 10 bases between the two germline ends. The CDR3: CAWSGGWVTEAFF. The CDR3 region has the DNA TGTGCCTGGAGTGGCGGGTGGGTCACTGAAGCTTTCTTT.

The chain couples TRBV4-2 to TRBJ2-1, with TRBD2 matching over 8 bases. This CDR3 is built from 15 residues. V shed 1 base and J 7 bases; nucleotides not matched to a gene: 6. Germline CDR1 is LGHNA and CDR2 is YNFKEQ. The CDR3 DNA reads TGTGCCAGCAGCCAAGGAGCGGGAGCTGGTAATGAGCAGTTCTTC. It is translated as CASSQGAGAGNEQFF.

This chain links TRBV13 with TRBJ2-5; D unresolved. V gave up 2 bases and J gave up 1 base, with 8 bases separating them. This CDR3 region has 14 residues. Germline assignment: CDR1 PRHDT and CDR2 FYEKMQ (reference sequence). CDR3 amino acids: CASSLTGTQETQYF. The CDR3 region has the DNA TGTGCCAGCAGCTTAACCGGCACCCAAGAGACCCAGTACTTC.

The chain joins TRBV25-1 to TRBJ2-3; 7 bases are shared with TRBD1. Germline V CDR1 and CDR2: MGHDK, SYGVNS. The CDR3 totals 13 residues. V was pared by 7 bases and J by 4 bases, with 5 bases of the junction left unmatched. The CDR3 is CASTDRSSDTQYF. CDR3 coding DNA: TGTGCCAGCACGGACAGGTCTTCAGATACGCAGTATTTT.

V usage is TRBV27 and J usage is TRBJ1-1; D unclear. Germline assignment: CDR1 MNHEY and CDR2 SMNVEV (reference sequence). The V end lost 1 base, the J end lost 0 bases, and 9 bases lay between the germline ends. The CDR3 sequence is 15 residues long. As DNA, the CDR3 is TGTGCCAGCAGTTTATTAGGAAACATGAACACTGAAGCTTTCTTT. Translation gives CASSLLGNMNTEAFF.

The V and J genes are TRBV12-5 and TRBJ2-1; TRBD1 is a possible D gene (5 bases). The V gene lost 2 bases and the J gene lost 6 bases, with 17 bases spanning the gap. The germline V gene encodes CDR1 LGHNT and CDR2 FRNRAP. The CDR3 is 16 residues long. DNA of the CDR3: TGTGCTAGTGGTTTGCCAAGGGGAACAGGTAGCAATGAGCAGTTCTTC. Its protein product is CASGLPRGTGSNEQFF.